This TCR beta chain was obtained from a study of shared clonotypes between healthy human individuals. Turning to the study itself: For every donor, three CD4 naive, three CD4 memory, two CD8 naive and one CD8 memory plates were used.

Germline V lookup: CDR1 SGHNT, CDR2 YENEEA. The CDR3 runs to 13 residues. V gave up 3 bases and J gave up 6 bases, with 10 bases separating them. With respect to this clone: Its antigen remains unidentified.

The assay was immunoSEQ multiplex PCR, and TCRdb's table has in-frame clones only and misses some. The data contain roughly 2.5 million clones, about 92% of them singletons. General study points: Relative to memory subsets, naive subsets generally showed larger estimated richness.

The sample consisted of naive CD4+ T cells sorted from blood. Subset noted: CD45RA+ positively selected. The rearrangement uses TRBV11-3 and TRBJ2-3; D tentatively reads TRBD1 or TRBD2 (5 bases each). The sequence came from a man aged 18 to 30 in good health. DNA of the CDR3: TGTGCCAGCAGCTTCAGGGACCACGATACGCAGTATTTT. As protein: CASSFRDHDTQYF.